This entry lists 29 T cell receptor beta chains sequenced from one sample in a study of beta chain features in type 1 diabetes. Sequenced material consisted of expressed TCRB transcripts (all of the isolated RNA was reverse transcribed). Here immunoSEQ multiplex PCR was the method, and the copy in TCRdb shows in-frame clones only, minus some. The sample has roughly 170,000 clones, approximately 13% seen once. Sequencing was performed on central memory CD4+ T cells from blood. The receptors shown here come from a woman under 30 in good health.

The V gene is TRBV19, the J gene TRBJ2-7, with D unclear. CDR3 length: 11 amino acids. Trimming shortened V by 9 bases and J by 4 bases, and 10 bases separated the two germline ends. Per the germline V gene, CDR1 is LNHDA and CDR2 is SQIVND (reference sequence). CDR3 sequence reads: CARLRSYEQYF. CDR3 bases: TGTGCCAGATTGCGGAGTTACGAGCAGTACTTC. Filled out from reference TRBV19 and TRBJ2-7, the complete variable domain reads DGGITQSPKYLFRKEGQNVTLSCEQNLNHDAMYWYRQDPGQGLRLIYYSQIVNDFQKGDIAEGYSVSREKKESFPLTVTSAQKNPTAFYLCARLRSYEQYFGPGTRLTVT.

This clone was seen a handful of times. This chain joins TRBV6-5 and TRBJ2-1, with 15 positions matching TRBD2. V lost 4 bases to trimming and J lost 10 bases; unmatched junction nucleotides: 8. The germline V gene has CDR1 MNHEY and CDR2 SVGAGI. The CDR3 consists of 16 residues. The DNA of the CDR3 is TGTGCCAGCAGTTCACGGACTAGCGGGAGGGCCTACGAGCAGTTCTTC. Translating gives CASSSRTSGRAYEQFF.

This clone appeared once. This sequence joins TRBV2 and TRBJ2-5; weak D call: TRBD2 (6 bases). V lost 6 bases and J 1 base, leaving 12 bases between the germline ends. This CDR3 region has 14 residues. Germline-derived CDR1 and CDR2 are SNHLY and FYNNEI. CDR3 protein: CASSRLSGQETQYF. The DNA for the CDR3 is TGTGCCAGCAGCCGGCTTAGCGGCCAAGAGACCCAGTACTTC.

There are a few counts of this clone. The chain has TRBV5-4 and TRBJ2-1; 15 bases line up with TRBD2. V lost 4 bases, J lost 15 bases, and 11 bases stayed unmatched. The CDR3 has 15 residues. CDR1 is SGHNT and CDR2 is YYREEE in the germline V gene (reference sequence). CDR3 sequence reads: CASSPGLAGGLYAFF. In DNA, the CDR3 is TGTGCCAGCAGCCCGGGACTAGCGGGGGGTCTCTATGCGTTCTTC.

The chain joins TRBV6-5 to TRBJ2-1; 7 bases align to TRBD2. The V and J ends lost 3 bases and 6 bases, in that order; junction bases with no gene match: 5. From germline, CDR1 is MNHEY and CDR2 SVGAGI. This CDR3 comprises 14 residues. The CDR3 region has the DNA TGTGCCAGCAGTTATTCCTGGGGGGGCAATGAGCAGTTCTTC. Protein: CASSYSWGGNEQFF.

The chain uses TRBV5-1 and TRBJ2-7, with D tentatively TRBD2 (6 bases). Trimming left V 0 bases short and J 2 bases short, with 12 bases between. This CDR3 comprises 15 residues. From germline, CDR1 is SGHRS and CDR2 YFSETQ. The CDR3 DNA follows: TGCGCCAGCAGCTTGGGCGGGAATGTGGCCTACGAGCAGTACTTC. Protein: CASSLGGNVAYEQYF.

The gene calls are TRBV21-1 and TRBJ1-2; the D call of TRBD1 is as the table states it, not checked on the DNA. TRBV21-1 is termed a pseudogene. The CDR3 covers 15 residues. This chain's CDR3 is CASSKEAQGLYGYTF. As DNA, the CDR3 is TGTGCCAGCAGCAAAGAGGCTCAGGGATTATATGGCTACACCTTC.

This clone occurred a few times. The chain employs TRBV5-6 and TRBJ2-2; tentatively, D is TRBD2 (6 bases). The CDR3 loop spans 16 amino acids. Trimming removed 0 bases at V and 3 bases at J, with 12 bases between. The germline CDR1 and CDR2 sequences are SGHDT and YYEEEE. The CDR3 loop reads CASSLVWERDTGELFF. CDR3 sequence (DNA): TGTGCCAGCAGCTTGGTGTGGGAGCGGGACACCGGGGAGCTGTTTTTT.

This clone was observed a few times. The rearrangement joins TRBV11-2 to TRBJ2-5, with no clear D. Deletions cut 2 bases from V and 5 bases from J, with 15 bases between. CDR1 SGHAT and CDR2 FQNNGV come from the germline V gene. This CDR3 spans 15 amino acids. CDR3 sequence reads: CASSLRPGQSETQYF. The CDR3 DNA reads as TGTGCCAGCAGCTTAAGACCAGGTCAGAGTGAGACCCAGTACTTC.

The CDR3 protein is CASRWQGASNNEKLFF. CDR3 sequence (DNA): TGTGCCAGCAGATGGCAGGGGGCGAGTAATAATGAAAAACTGTTTTTT. The V call is TRBV28, the J call TRBJ1-4, with 8 bases that match TRBD1. CDR3 size: 16 residues. Germline V gives CDR1 MDHEN, CDR2 SYDVKM. V gave up 6 bases and J gave up 4 bases; unmatched junction bases: 10.

A few counts support this clone. The chain is built from TRBV19 and TRBJ2-1; TRBD2 matches 11 bases. The germline CDR1 and CDR2 sequences are LNHDA and SQIVND (reference sequence). The CDR3 runs 17 residues. V lost 4 bases, J lost 8 bases, and 13 bases stayed unmatched. CDR3 amino acids: CASSTGRTSGSGDEQFF. CDR3 DNA: TGTGCCAGTAGTACGGGCCGAACTAGCGGGAGCGGCGATGAGCAGTTCTTC.

This chain joins TRBV7-2 and TRBJ1-1; TRBD1 is a possible D gene (5 bases). The V end was cut by 5 bases, the J end by 0 bases, with 16 bases between. Germline CDR1 SGHTA, CDR2 FQGNSA. This CDR3 region has 16 residues. CDR3 in amino acids: CASSPRRAGMNTEAFF. CDR3 DNA: TGTGCCAGCAGCCCTAGAAGGGCAGGGATGAACACTGAAGCTTTCTTT.

This rearrangement joins TRBV6-6 to TRBJ1-5; 7 bases align to TRBD1. Unmatched junction bases numbered 9, after V lost 5 bases and J lost 5 bases. This CDR3 has 15 residues. Germline-derived CDR1 and CDR2 are MNHNY and SVGAGI (reference sequence). The CDR3 DNA reads TGTGCCAGCAGTGTTGGAGGGGGCCAACATCAGCCCCAGCATTTT. It yields the protein CASSVGGGQHQPQHF.

This rearrangement joins TRBV7-9 to TRBJ2-3; D is undetermined. V was cut by 7 bases and J by 2 bases, with 13 bases left in between. Germline V gene lookup returns CDR1 SEHNR and CDR2 FQNEAQ (reference sequence). The CDR3 runs to 14 residues. The CDR3 sequence is CASKLSADTDTQYF. CDR3 bases: TGTGCCAGCAAGTTGTCTGCAGACACAGATACGCAGTATTTT.

The sample holds one count of this clone. CDR3 loop: CASSQNSGTSADTQYF. In DNA, the CDR3 is TGCGCCAGCAGCCAAAACTCCGGGACTAGCGCAGATACGCAGTATTTT. The chain employs TRBV4-1 and TRBJ2-3; 10 nucleotides agree with TRBD2. Unmatched junction bases numbered 6, after V lost 2 bases and J lost 4 bases. The CDR3 is 16 amino acids. Germline assignment: CDR1 MGHRA and CDR2 YSYEKL.

As DNA, the CDR3 is TGTGCCAGCAGCCCAACGGGGACAGCAGCCTACTTC. This sequence encodes CASSPTGTAAYF. The chain links TRBV7-9 to TRBJ2-5; 7 positions match TRBD1. The CDR3 extends over 12 amino acids. The trim removed 5 bases at V and 14 bases at J, leaving 11 bases unmatched. CDR1 is SEHNR, CDR2 FQNEAQ, per germline (reference sequence).

CDR3 sequence reads: CASSFRKPGDTDTQYF. As DNA, the CDR3 is TGTGCCAGCAGCTTTAGAAAGCCAGGGGACACAGATACGCAGTATTTT. The genes are TRBV7-9 and TRBJ2-3; the D gene is possibly TRBD1 (6 bases). CDR1 is SEHNR and CDR2 is FQNEAQ in the germline V gene (reference sequence). V lost 3 bases and J lost 2, with 15 bases in between. This CDR3 is built from 16 residues.

The gene calls are TRBV5-1 and TRBJ1-1, with TRBD1 as a possible D gene (5 bases). The length of the CDR3 is 16 residues. With 1 base removed from V and 1 base from J, the gap between germline ends came to 14 bases. Germline V CDR1 and CDR2: SGHRS, YFSETQ. The chain's CDR3 is CASSLNAGLRNTEAFF. The CDR3, as DNA: TGCGCCAGCAGCTTGAATGCAGGGCTCAGGAACACTGAAGCTTTCTTT.

The V gene is TRBV28, the J gene TRBJ2-7, with D possibly TRBD1 on 6 matching bases. The CDR3 has 15 residues. CDR1 and CDR2 from the germline V gene are MDHEN and SYDVKM. Trimming cost V 7 bases and J 0 bases, with 16 bases left between them. The CDR3 here is CASTPRGGPSYEQYF. DNA for the CDR3: TGTGCCAGCACCCCGAGAGGGGGACCCTCCTACGAGCAGTACTTC.

The table lists this clone with many counts. The chain has TRBV30 and TRBJ2-7, with D tentatively TRBD2 (5 bases). From germline, CDR1 is GTSNPN and CDR2 SVGIG (reference sequence). This CDR3 contains 11 residues. V lost 8 bases to trimming and J lost 6 bases, with 14 bases between them. The CDR3 bases are TGTGCCCTGGGCCGAGGGAGCGAGCAGTACTTC. Translating it yields CALGRGSEQYF. Complete variable domain (other parts from reference TRBV30 and TRBJ2-7): SQTIHQWPATLVQPVGSPLSLECTVEGTSNPNLYWYRQAAGRGLQLLFYSVGIGQISSEVPQNLSASRPQDRQFILSSKKLLLSDSGFYLCALGRGSEQYFGPGTRLTVT.

This clone came up a few times. This chain links TRBV7-2 with TRBJ2-7, with 7 positions matching TRBD1. With 5 bases clipped from V and 0 bases from J, the junction kept 4 bases outside the gene matches. Germline CDR1 reads SGHTA; CDR2 reads FQGNSA. The CDR3 covers 14 residues. CDR3 nucleotide sequence: TGTGCCAGCAGCACAGGGACAGCCTCCTACGAGCAGTACTTC. This gives the protein CASSTGTASYEQYF.

This clone has more than one count but fewer than ten. V usage is TRBV27 and J usage is TRBJ2-7; the D gene is possibly TRBD1 (5 bases). CDR3 length: 13 amino acids. The V end lost 7 bases, the J end lost 5 bases, and 15 bases lay between the germline ends. Germline CDR1 MNHEY, CDR2 SMNVEV (reference sequence). The CDR3 sequence is CASKARVGDEQYF. CDR3 in DNA: TGTGCCAGCAAGGCCAGGGTAGGCGACGAGCAGTACTTC.

This clone was counted only a few times. The chain uses TRBV18 and TRBJ2-1; 8 positions agree with TRBD1. Germline V gene sequence: CDR1 KGHSH, CDR2 LQKENI. The CDR3 covers 18 residues. V was clipped by 3 bases and J by 3 bases; unmatched bases: 13. The CDR3 is CASSPVGRTGLSYNEQFF. The CDR3 DNA reads as TGTGCCAGCTCACCGGTAGGGAGGACAGGGTTGAGCTACAATGAGCAGTTCTTC. The full variable domain, rest sourced from reference TRBV18 and TRBJ2-1, is NAGVMQNPRHLVRRRGQEARLRCSPMKGHSHVYWYRQLPEEGLKFMVYLQKENIIDESGMPKERFSAEFPKEGPSILRIQQVVRGDSAAYFCASSPVGRTGLSYNEQFFGPGTRLTVL.

This clone came up a few times. The chain recombines TRBV28 with TRBJ2-5, with 8 bases aligning to TRBD2. The CDR3 sequence is 15 residues long. CDR1 is MDHEN and CDR2 is SYDVKM in the germline V gene. The junction had 9 bases not matched to a gene; V was cut back by 2 bases and J by 7 bases. The CDR3 DNA reads TGTGCCAGCAGTTTACGGTTAGCGGGGTACGTGACCCAGTACTTC. Translated, it gives CASSLRLAGYVTQYF.

This clone was counted once. V and J are TRBV19 and TRBJ2-1; 13 bases are a match to TRBD2. The CDR3 has 16 amino acids. In germline, CDR1 is LNHDA, CDR2 SQIVND (reference sequence). V was clipped by 7 bases and J by 6 bases; unmatched bases: 9. The CDR3 reads CASTTGGTSGANEQFF. Written as DNA, the CDR3 is TGTGCCAGTACTACGGGTGGGACTAGCGGGGCCAATGAGCAGTTCTTC.

For the CDR3, the DNA is TGTGCCAGCAGGACAGGGAATTACGAGCAGTACTTC. Encoded protein: CASRTGNYEQYF. The rearrangement uses TRBV28 and TRBJ2-7; 7 positions agree with TRBD1. The germline CDR1 and CDR2 sequences are MDHEN and SYDVKM. V dropped 6 bases and J dropped 4; count of bases not matched to a gene: 3. The CDR3 contains 12 residues.

The sample holds many counts of this clone. This chain connects TRBV7-2 to TRBJ2-1; TRBD2 agrees at 7 bases. The junction had 7 bases not matched to a gene; V was cut back by 4 bases and J by 1 base. The CDR3 consists of 16 residues. Germline V gene data show CDR1 as SGHTA and CDR2 as FQGNSA. Here the CDR3 reads CASSSGSGPSYNEQFF. The CDR3 bases are TGTGCCAGCAGCTCCGGTAGCGGGCCTTCCTACAATGAGCAGTTCTTC.

This clone was seen more than once but under ten times. This chain joins TRBV27 and TRBJ2-1; TRBD1 matches 12 bases. Germline loops: CDR1 MNHEY, CDR2 SMNVEV (reference sequence). The CDR3 loop spans 15 amino acids. V trimming: 2 bases; J trimming: 9 bases; junction bases outside the gene matches: 5. This chain's CDR3 is CASSLQGQGASEQFF. CDR3 DNA: TGTGCCAGCAGTTTACAGGGACAGGGGGCGAGTGAGCAGTTCTTC.

The rearrangement links TRBV6-5 to TRBJ2-4; D remains unclear. Germline CDR1 is MNHEY and CDR2 is SVGAGI. V gave up 0 bases and J gave up 5 bases, with 14 bases separating them. The CDR3 extends over 16 amino acids. The DNA of the CDR3 is TGTGCCAGCAGTTACTCGAATCTCCCGCCGGAAAACATTCAGTACTTC. Protein product: CASSYSNLPPENIQYF.